The clone carrying this TCR beta chain was observed at least ten times. V lost 6 bases, J lost 5 bases, and 13 bases lay in between. CDR3 length: 13 residues. Germline values: CDR1 LNHDA, CDR2 SQIVND (reference sequence). The data derive from a study of T cells after yellow fever vaccination. One entry per CDR3 protein results from TCRdb running MiXCR on the 5' RACE reads. The sample lists about 12,000 distinct CDR3 sequences; 4.5% to 6% were seen once. This chain connects TRBV19 to TRBJ2-5; possible D gene TRBD1, 6 bases. The TCR sequence derives from a man aged 30-40 years who received the YFV17D yellow fever vaccine. The sequencing used PBMCs, either bulk or a sorted T-cell subset (CD4+, CD8+, memory, or dextramer-sorted; not recorded which), collected 45 days after the yellow fever booster vaccination. CDR3 DNA sequence: TGTGCCAGTAGCCACAGGGTTAGGGAGACCCAGTACTTC. Protein sequence: CASSHRVRETQYF.